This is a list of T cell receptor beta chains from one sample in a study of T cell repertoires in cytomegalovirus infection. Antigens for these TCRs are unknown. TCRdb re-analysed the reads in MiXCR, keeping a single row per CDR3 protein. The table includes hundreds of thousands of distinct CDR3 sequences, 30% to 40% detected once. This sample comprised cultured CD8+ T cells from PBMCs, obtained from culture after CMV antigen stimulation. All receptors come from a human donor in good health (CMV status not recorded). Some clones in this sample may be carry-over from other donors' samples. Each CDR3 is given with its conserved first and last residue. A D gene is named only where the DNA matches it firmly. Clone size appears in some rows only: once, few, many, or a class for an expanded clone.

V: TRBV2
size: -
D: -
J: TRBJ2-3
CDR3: CASWTFRQENSTDTQYF
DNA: TGTGCCAGCTGGACCTTTAGACAGGAAAATAGCACAGATACGCAGTATTTT

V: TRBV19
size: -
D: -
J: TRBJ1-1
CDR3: CASSIDAGLNTEAFF
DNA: TGTGCCAGTAGTATAGATGCGGGACTGAACACTGAAGCTTTCTTT

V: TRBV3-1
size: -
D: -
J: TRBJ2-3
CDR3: CASSHDSSPFHYTQYF
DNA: TGTGCCAGCAGCCACGACTCTTCTCCATTTCATTATACGCAGTATTTT

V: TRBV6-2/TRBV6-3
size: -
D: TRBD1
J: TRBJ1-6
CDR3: CASSYLGQGAVSPLHF
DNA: TGTGCCAGCAGTTACCTAGGACAGGGGGCGGTTTCACCCCTCCACTTT

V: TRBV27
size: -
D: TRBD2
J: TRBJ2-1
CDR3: CASSLRRLAGGKDEQFF
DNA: TGTGCCAGCAGCCTAAGAAGGCTGGCGGGGGGCAAGGATGAGCAGTTCTTC

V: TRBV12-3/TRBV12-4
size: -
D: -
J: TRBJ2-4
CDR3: CASSSDSHKNIQYF
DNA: TGTGCCAGCAGTTCCGACTCCCACAAAAACATTCAGTACTTC

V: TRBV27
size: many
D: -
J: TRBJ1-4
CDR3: CASSYGGASEKLFF
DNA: TGTGCCAGCAGTTACGGGGGGGCGAGTGAAAAACTGTTTTTT

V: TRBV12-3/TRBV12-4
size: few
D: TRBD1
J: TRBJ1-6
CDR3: CASSSGQGSPLHF
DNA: TGTGCCAGCAGTTCGGGACAGGGCTCGCCCCTCCACTTT

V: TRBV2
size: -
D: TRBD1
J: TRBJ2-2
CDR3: CAIHQPGQGHTEELFF
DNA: TGTGCCATCCACCAACCGGGACAGGGGCACACCGAGGAGCTGTTTTTT

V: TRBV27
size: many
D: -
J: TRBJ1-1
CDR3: CASSFGLKSTEAFF
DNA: TGTGCCAGCAGTTTTGGTTTAAAGTCCACTGAAGCTTTCTTT

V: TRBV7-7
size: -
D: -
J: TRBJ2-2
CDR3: CASSSAYTGELFF
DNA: TGTGCTAGCAGCTCCGCGTACACCGGGGAGCTGTTTTTT

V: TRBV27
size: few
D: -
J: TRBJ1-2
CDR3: CASSTGGWDYGYTF
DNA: TGTGCCAGCAGTACCGGGGGCTGGGACTATGGCTACACCTTC

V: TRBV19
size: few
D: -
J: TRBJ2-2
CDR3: CASSSEDLFTGELFF
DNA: TGTGCCAGTAGTTCCGAGGACTTGTTCACCGGGGAGCTGTTTTTT

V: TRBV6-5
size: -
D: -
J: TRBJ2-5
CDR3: CASSYRFSAGETQYF
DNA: TGTGCCAGCAGTTATCGGTTTAGCGCCGGGGAGACCCAGTACTTC

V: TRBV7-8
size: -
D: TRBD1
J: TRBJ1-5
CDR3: CASSLAPRDRYSNQPQHF
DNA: TGTGCCAGCAGCCTCGCCCCCCGGGACAGATATAGCAATCAGCCCCAGCATTTT

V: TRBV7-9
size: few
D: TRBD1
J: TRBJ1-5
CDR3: CASSSDRESNQPQHF
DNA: TGTGCCAGCAGCTCGGACAGGGAAAGCAATCAGCCCCAGCATTTT

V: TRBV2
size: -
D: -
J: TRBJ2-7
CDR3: CASSQREQYF
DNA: TGTGCCAGCAGTCAGCGCGAGCAGTACTTC

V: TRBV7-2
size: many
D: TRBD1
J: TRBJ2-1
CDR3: CASSFLDRVSRNEQFF
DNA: TGTGCCAGCAGCTTCCTTGACAGGGTATCTCGGAATGAGCAGTTCTTC

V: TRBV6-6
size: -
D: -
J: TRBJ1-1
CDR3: CASWRGGTEAFF
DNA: TGTGCCAGCTGGCGAGGAGGCACTGAAGCTTTCTTT

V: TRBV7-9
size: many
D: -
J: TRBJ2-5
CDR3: CASSPRGEETQYF
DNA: TGTGCCAGCAGCCCTCGGGGTGAAGAGACCCAGTACTTC

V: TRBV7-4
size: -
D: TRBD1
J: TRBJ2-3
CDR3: CASRWDSRTDTQYF
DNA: TGTGCCAGCAGGTGGGACAGCCGCACAGATACGCAGTATTTT

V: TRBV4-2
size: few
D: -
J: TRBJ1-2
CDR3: CASSQDFGYTF
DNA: TGTGCCAGCAGCCAAGATTTTGGCTACACCTTC

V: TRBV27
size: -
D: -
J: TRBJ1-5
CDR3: CASKDGGGSNQPQHF
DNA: TGTGCCAGCAAGGACGGAGGAGGGAGCAATCAGCCCCAGCATTTT

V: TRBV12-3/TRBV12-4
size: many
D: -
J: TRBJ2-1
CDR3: CASSTTRYNEQFF
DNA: TGTGCCAGCAGTACGACACGGTACAATGAGCAGTTCTTC

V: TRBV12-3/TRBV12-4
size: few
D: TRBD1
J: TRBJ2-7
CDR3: CASSLLIGTGGYEQYF
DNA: TGTGCCAGCAGTTTATTGATCGGGACAGGGGGCTACGAGCAGTACTTC

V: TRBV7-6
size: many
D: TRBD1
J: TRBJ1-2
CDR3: CASSLDMSGTGIDGNYGYTF
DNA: TGTGCCAGCAGCTTAGACATGAGCGGGACAGGGATCGATGGAAACTATGGCTACACCTTC

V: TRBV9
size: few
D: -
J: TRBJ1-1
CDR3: CASSPVGLGAGKMNTEAFF
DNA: TGTGCCAGCAGCCCAGTGGGTCTAGGGGCAGGGAAGATGAACACTGAAGCTTTCTTT

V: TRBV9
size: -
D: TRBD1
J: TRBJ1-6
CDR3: CASSASGGATNSPLHF
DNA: TGTGCCAGCAGCGCTTCAGGGGGCGCGACGAATTCACCCCTCCACTTT

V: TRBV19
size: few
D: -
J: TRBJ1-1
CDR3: CATQGTPTEAFF
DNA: TGTGCCACCCAAGGGACACCCACTGAAGCTTTCTTT

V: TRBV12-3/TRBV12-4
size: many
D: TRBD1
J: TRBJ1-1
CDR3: CASSKDRGPNTEAFF
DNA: TGTGCCAGCAGTAAGGACAGGGGCCCGAACACTGAAGCTTTCTTT

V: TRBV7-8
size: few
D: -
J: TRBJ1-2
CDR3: CASTLGGAWPQSRRGYTF
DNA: TGTGCCAGCACTTTAGGAGGAGCCTGGCCCCAAAGTCGACGTGGCTACACCTTC

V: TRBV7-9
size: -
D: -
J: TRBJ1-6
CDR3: CASSPGAANSPLHF
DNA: TGTGCCAGCAGCCCTGGGGCAGCTAATTCACCCCTCCACTTT

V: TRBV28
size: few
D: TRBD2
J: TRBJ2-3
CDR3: CASSFGGGAEDTQYF
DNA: TGTGCCAGCAGTTTTGGCGGGGGGGCCGAGGATACGCAGTATTTT

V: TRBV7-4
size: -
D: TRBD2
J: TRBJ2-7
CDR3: CASRRTSGGGDDF
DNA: TGTGCCAGCAGGCGGACTAGCGGGGGGGGCGATGACTTC

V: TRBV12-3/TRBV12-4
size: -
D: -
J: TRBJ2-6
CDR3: CASSLRRSGANVLTF
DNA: TGTGCCAGCAGTTTACGCCGCTCTGGGGCCAACGTCCTGACTTTC

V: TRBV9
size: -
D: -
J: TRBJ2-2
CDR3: CASSPRRPNTGELFF
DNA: TGTGCCAGCAGCCCCCGCCGGCCGAACACCGGGGAGCTGTTTTTT

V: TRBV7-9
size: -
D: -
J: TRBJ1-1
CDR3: CASSDREMNTEAFF
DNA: TGTGCCAGCAGCGACAGAGAGATGAACACTGAAGCTTTCTTT

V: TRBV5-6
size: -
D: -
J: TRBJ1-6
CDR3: CASSPQGGQYNSPLHF
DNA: TGTGCCAGCAGCCCTCAAGGGGGTCAGTATAATTCACCCCTCCACTTT

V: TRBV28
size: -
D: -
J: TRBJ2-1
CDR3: CATHWNEQFF
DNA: TGTGCCACCCATTGGAATGAGCAGTTCTTC

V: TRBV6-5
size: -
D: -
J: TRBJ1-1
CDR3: CASSYEAMNTEAFF
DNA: TGTGCCAGCAGTTACGAGGCGATGAACACTGAAGCTTTCTTT

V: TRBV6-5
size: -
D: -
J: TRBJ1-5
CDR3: CASTHSLGVEPQHF
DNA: TGTGCCAGCACCCACTCGTTAGGGGTCGAACCCCAGCATTTT

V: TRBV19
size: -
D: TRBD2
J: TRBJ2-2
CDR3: CASTYSSGGENTGELFF
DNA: TGTGCCAGTACCTATAGTTCGGGGGGGGAGAACACCGGGGAGCTGTTTTTT